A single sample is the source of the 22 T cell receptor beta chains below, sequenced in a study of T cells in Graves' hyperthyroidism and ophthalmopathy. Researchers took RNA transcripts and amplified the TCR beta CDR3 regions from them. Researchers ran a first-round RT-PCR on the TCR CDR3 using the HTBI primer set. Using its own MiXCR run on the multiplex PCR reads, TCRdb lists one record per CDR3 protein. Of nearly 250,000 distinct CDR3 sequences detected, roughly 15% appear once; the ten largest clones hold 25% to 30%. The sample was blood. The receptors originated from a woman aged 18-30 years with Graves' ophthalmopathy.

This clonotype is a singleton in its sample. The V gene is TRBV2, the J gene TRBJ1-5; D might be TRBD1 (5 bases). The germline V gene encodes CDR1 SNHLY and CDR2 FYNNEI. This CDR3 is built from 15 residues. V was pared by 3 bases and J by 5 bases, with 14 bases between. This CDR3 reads CASSECRSRDQPQHF. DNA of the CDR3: TGTGCCAGCAGTGAGTGCAGGTCCAGGGATCAGCCCCAGCATTTT. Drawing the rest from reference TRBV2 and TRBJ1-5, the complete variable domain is EPEVTQTPSHQVTQMGQEVILRCVPISNHLYFYWYRQILGQKVEFLVSFYNNEISEKSEIFDDQFSVERPDGSNFTLKIRSTKLEDSAMYFCASSECRSRDQPQHFGDGTRLSIL.

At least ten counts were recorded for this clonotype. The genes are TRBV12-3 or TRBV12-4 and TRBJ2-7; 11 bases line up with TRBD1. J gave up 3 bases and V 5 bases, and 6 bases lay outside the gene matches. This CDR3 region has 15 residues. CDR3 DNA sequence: TGTGCCAGCAGTATAGGGGACAGGGGGGACTACGAGCAGTACTTC. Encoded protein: CASSIGDRGDYEQYF.

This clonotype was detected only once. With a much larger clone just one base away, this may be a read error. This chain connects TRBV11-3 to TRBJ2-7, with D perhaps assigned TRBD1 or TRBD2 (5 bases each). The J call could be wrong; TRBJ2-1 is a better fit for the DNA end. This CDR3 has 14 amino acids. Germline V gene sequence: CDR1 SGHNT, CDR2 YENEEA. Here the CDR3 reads CASGSGAQAYEQFF. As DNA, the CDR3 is TGTGCCAGCGGGAGTGGGGCCCAAGCCTACGAGCAGTTCTTC.

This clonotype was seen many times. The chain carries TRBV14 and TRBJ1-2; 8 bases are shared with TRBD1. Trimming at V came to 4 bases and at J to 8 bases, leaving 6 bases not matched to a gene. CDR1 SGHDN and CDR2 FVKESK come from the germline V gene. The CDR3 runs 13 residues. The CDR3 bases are TGTGCCAGCAGCCCGAGGACAGGGTGGGGCTACACCTTC. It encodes CASSPRTGWGYTF.

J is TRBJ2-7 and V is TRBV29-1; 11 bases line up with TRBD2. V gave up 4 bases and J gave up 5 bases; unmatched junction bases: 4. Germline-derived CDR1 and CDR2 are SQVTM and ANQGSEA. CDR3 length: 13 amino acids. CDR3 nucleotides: TGCAGCGTTGCCGGTAGCGGGGGGGACGAGCAGTACTTC. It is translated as CSVAGSGGDEQYF.

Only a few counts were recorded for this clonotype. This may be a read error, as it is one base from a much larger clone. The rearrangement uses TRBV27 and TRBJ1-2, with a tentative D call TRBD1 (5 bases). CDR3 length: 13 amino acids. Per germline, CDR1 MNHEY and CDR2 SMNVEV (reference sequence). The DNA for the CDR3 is TGTGCCAGCACCGACCGTCCAGGGCATGGCTACATCTTC. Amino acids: CASTDRPGHGYIF.

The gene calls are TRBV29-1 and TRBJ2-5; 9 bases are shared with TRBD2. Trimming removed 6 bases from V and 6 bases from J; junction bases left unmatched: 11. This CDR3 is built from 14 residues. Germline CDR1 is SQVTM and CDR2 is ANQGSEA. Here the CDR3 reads CSVCLIGTSKTQYF. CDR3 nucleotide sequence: TGCAGCGTCTGTTTGATCGGGACTAGCAAGACCCAGTACTTC. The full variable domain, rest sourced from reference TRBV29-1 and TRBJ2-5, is SAVISQKPSRDICQRGTSLTIQCQVDSQVTMMFWYRQQPGQSLTLIATANQGSEATYESGFVIDKFPISRPNLTFSTLTVSNMSPEDSSIYLCSVCLIGTSKTQYFGPGTRLLVL.

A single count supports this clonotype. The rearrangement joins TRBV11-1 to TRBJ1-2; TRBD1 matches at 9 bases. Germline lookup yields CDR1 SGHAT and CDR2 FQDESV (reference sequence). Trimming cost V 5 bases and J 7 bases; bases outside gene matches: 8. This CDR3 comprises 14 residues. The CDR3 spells CASSPLGQGSGYTF. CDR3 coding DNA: TGTGCCAGCAGCCCCCTGGGACAGGGAAGTGGCTACACCTTC.

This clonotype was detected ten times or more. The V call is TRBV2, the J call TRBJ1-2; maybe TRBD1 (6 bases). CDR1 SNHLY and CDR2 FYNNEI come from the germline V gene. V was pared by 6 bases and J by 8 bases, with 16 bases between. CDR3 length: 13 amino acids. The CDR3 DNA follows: TGTGCCAGCAGGAACACAGGGACTGGGGGCTACACCTTC. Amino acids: CASRNTGTGGYTF. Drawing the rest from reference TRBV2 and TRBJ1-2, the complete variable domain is EPEVTQTPSHQVTQMGQEVILRCVPISNHLYFYWYRQILGQKVEFLVSFYNNEISEKSEIFDDQFSVERPDGSNFTLKIRSTKLEDSAMYFCASRNTGTGGYTFGSGTRLTVV.

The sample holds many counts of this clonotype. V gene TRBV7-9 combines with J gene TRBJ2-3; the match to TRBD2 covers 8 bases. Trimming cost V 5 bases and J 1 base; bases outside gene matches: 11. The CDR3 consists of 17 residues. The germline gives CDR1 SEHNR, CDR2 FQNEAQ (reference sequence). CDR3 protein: CASSLDSGISRTDTQYF. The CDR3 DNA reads TGTGCCAGCAGCCTAGATAGCGGGATAAGTCGCACAGATACGCAGTATTTT.

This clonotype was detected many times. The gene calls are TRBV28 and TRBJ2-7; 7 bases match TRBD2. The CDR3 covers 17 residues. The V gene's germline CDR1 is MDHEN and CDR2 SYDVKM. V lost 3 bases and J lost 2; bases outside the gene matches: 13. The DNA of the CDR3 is TGTGCCAGCAGTTTCCAACTACTAGCGCAGCGAACCTACGAGCAGTACTTC. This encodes CASSFQLLAQRTYEQYF.

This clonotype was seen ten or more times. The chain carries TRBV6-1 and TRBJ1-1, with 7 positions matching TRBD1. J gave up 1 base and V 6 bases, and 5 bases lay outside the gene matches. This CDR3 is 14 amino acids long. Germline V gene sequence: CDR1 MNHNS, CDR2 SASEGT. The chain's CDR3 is CASRATGQNTEAFF. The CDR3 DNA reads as TGTGCCAGCAGAGCGACAGGGCAGAACACTGAAGCTTTCTTT.

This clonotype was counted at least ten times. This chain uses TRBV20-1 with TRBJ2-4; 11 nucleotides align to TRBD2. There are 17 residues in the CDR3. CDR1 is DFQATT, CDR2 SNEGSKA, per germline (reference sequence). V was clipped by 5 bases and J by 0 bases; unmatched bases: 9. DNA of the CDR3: TGCAGTGCTCACCACCCCGGACTAGCGGGAGCCAAAAACATTCAGTACTTC. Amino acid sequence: CSAHHPGLAGAKNIQYF.

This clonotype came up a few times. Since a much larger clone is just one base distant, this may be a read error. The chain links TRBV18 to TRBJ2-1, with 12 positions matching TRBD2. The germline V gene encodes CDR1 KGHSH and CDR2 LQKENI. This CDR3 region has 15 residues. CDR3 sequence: CVSSRTSGNYNEQFF. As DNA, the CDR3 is TGTGTCAGCTCACGGACTAGCGGGAACTACAATGAGCAGTTCTTC.

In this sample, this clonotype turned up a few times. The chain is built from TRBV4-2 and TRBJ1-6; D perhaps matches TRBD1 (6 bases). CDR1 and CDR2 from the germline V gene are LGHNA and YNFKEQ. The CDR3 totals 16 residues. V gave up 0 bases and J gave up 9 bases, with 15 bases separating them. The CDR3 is CASSQERQGLGSPLHF. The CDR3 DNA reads TGTGCCAGCAGCCAAGAACGGCAGGGGTTGGGTTCACCCCTCCACTTT.

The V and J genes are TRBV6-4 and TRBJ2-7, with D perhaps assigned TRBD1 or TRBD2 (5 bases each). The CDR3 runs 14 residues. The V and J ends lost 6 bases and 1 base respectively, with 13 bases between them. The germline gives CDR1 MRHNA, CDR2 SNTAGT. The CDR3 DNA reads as TGTGCCAGCAGGCCGGGACCCCTTTCCTACGAGCAGTACTTC. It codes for CASRPGPLSYEQYF.

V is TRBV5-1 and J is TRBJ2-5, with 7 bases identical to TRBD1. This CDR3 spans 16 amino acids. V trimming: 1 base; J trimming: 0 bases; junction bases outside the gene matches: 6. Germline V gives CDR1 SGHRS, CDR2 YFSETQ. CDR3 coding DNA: TGCGCCAGCAGCTTGAGAGGGGGCAGTTACCAAGAGACCCAGTACTTC. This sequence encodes CASSLRGGSYQETQYF. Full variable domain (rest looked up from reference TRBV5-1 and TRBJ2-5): KAGVTQTPRYLIKTRGQQVTLSCSPISGHRSVSWYQQTPGQGLQFLFEYFSETQRNKGNFPGRFSGRQFSNSRSEMNVSTLELGDSALYLCASSLRGGSYQETQYFGPGTRLLVL.

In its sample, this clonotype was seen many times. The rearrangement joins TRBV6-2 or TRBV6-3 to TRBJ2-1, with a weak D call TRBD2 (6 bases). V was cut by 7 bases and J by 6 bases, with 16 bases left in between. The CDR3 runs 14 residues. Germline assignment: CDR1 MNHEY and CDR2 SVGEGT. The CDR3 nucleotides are TGTGCCAGCATAGGGGTAGCGGCTCCCAATGAGCAGTTCTTC. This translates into CASIGVAAPNEQFF.

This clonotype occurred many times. The CDR3 DNA is TGCAGCGCGTCTTCTGGCCCTAACTATGGCTACACCTTC. Encoded protein: CSASSGPNYGYTF. The chain couples TRBV29-1 to TRBJ1-2; D remains unclear. Germline V lookup: CDR1 SQVTM, CDR2 ANQGSEA. The CDR3 extends over 13 amino acids. With 7 bases removed from V and 0 bases from J, the gap between germline ends came to 12 bases. Based on the CDR3 plus reference TRBV29-1 and TRBJ1-2, the full variable domain is SAVISQKPSRDICQRGTSLTIQCQVDSQVTMMFWYRQQPGQSLTLIATANQGSEATYESGFVIDKFPISRPNLTFSTLTVSNMSPEDSSIYLCSASSGPNYGYTFGSGTRLTVV.

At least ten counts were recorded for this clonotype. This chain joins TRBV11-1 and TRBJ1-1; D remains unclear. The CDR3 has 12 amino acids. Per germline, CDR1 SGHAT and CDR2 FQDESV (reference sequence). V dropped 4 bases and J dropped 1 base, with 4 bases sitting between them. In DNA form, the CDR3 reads TGTGCCAGCAGCTGGACGAACACTGAAGCTTTCTTT. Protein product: CASSWTNTEAFF.

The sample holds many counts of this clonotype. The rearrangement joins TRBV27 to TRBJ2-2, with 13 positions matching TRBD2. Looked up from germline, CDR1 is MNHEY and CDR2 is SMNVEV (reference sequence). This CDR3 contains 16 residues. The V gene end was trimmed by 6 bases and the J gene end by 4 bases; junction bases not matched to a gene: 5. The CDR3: CASSKLAGGPTGELFF. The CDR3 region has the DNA TGTGCCAGCAGCAAACTAGCGGGAGGGCCCACCGGGGAGCTGTTTTTT.

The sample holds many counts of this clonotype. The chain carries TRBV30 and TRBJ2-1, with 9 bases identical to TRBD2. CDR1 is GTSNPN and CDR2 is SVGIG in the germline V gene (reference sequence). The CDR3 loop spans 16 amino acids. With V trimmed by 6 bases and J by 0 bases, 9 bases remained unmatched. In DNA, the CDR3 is TGTGCCTGTTTGGGGCGGGGGGGCGACTCCTACAATGAGCAGTTCTTC. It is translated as CACLGRGGDSYNEQFF.